This T cell receptor beta chain appears in the sequencing data of a study of shared clonotypes between healthy human individuals. Trimming at V came to 0 bases and at J to 1 base, leaving 3 bases not matched to a gene. CDR1 and CDR2 (germline): SGHTS, YDEGEE. This CDR3 has 16 residues. Across several immunoSEQ plates, the genomic DNA of each subset was split evenly. Method: immunoSEQ multiplex PCR; TCRdb's copy keeps in-frame clones and lacks some. The sample shows about half a million clones, 70% to 80% of them seen only once. The chain combines TRBV5-8 with TRBJ2-2; 7 bases agree with TRBD2. The source of this sequence is a woman in her thirties or forties in good health. Some clones in this sample may be carry-over from other donors' samples. Sequenced material: PBMCs. CDR3 sequence: CASSLGSSGNTGELFF. Here the CDR3 DNA reads TGTGCCAGCAGCTTGGGATCTAGCGGGAACACCGGGGAGCTGTTTTTT.